This T cell receptor (beta chain) was recovered during a study of T cell clones after liver transplantation. Sequencing was performed with immunoSEQ multiplex PCR; in TCRdb, only in-frame clones are kept and a portion is missing. Of tens of thousands of clones listed, about 86% are singletons. This CDR3 has 15 residues. V was cut by 8 bases and J by 3 bases, with 19 bases left in between. Germline CDR1 and CDR2: SNHLY and FYNNEI. This sample comprised CD4+ T cells from blood, obtained 24 months after liver transplant. J is TRBJ1-2 and V is TRBV2; D unresolved. The receptor was isolated from a human patient who received a liver transplant. Some T cells may originate from the graft donor. CDR3 coding DNA: TGTGCCAGCTCCAACCCCCACGGGAGGGACTATGGCTACACCTTC. This sequence encodes CASSNPHGRDYGYTF.